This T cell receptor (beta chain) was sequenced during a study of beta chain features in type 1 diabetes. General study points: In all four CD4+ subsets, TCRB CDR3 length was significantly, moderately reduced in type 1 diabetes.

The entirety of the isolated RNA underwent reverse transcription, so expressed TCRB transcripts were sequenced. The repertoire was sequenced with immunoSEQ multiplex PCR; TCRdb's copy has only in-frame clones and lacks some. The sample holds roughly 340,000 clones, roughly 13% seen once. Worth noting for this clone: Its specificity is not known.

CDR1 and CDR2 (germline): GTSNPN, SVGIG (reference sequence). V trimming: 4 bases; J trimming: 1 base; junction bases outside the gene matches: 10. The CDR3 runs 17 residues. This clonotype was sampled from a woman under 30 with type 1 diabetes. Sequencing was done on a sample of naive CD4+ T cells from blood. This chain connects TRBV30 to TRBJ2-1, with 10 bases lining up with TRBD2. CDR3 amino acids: CAWTIGAGGWSYNEQFF. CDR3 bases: TGTGCCTGGACCATTGGAGCGGGAGGGTGGTCCTACAATGAGCAGTTCTTC.